This T cell receptor beta chain was identified in a study of control samples from healthy donors and cancer patients (dated by TCRdb to the early 2020s). Relative to germline, V is missing 4 bases and J is missing 6 bases, with 8 bases of the junction outside any gene match. From the cysteine up to the phenylalanine, the CDR3 has a length of 18 residues. Only the CDR3 DNA is retained, 54 bases long and in frame from the first base. As encoded in the germline V gene, CDR1 is KGHDR while CDR2 is SFDVKD. Libraries were made using the immunoSEQ multiplex PCR assay. Not all clones reach the TCRdb copy of this immuneACCESS table, which keeps in-frame sequences only. Checked studies attribute under half of the gap to unresolved V genes and leave the rest unexplained. This sample lists some 130,000 clones; approximately 92% were detected once. Of the sample, about 1.9% is held by the ten largest clones. Comments on this clone: The antigen it binds to is not known. No much larger clonotype is one base removed from it; base qualities were not supplied.

The clonotype originates from a woman in her forties or fifties in good health. The sample taken for sequencing was blood. Recombination connected TRBV24-1 to TRBJ2-4; TRBD2 aligns with 16 central bases. In nucleotide form, the sequence is TGTGCCACCAGTGACAGTCCTGGGACTAGCGGGAGGGGAAACATTCAGTACTTC. It is translated as CATSDSPGTSGRGNIQYF.